This T cell receptor beta chain comes out of a study of cytomegalovirus exposure and HLA in healthy donors (dated by TCRdb to about 2017). Broadly, across the study: An earlier analysis of some 600 of the donors reported approximately 260 Gb of sequence data and 95 million to 130 million unique TCR beta sequences obtained from approximately 180 million T cells. About 330 gigabases of sequencing data and 70 million to 100 million unique TCR sequences made up an early release that covered around 640 HLA-typed donors. The genetic ancestry cluster associated with self-reported Caucasian donors included roughly four fifths of the roughly 400 genotyped donors. The study aimed to test whether cataloging public T cell receptors could reveal signatures of past pathogen exposure. The T cell repertoires of 666 subjects were profiled by immunosequencing and related to cytomegalovirus serostatus. Along with the roughly 610-subject first cohort, a separate validation cohort of roughly 110 different subjects was used. The study combined high-throughput TCR immunosequencing, statistical association of individual TCRs with disease status, and machine learning to predict cytomegalovirus infection status. To study patterns of TCR occurrence, a later analysis re-analyzed previously published TCR beta repertoires from around 670 donors and added high-resolution HLA genotyping. Rather than using new phenotypic data, the later analysis identified candidate immune exposures from TCR beta sequences and from how often those sequences occurred across donors. An earlier analysis of 587 of the donors used high-throughput TCR beta sequencing to judge whether each TCR beta V gene segment behaved as functional or pseudogenic. Alongside the repertoire data, information on donor age, sex, ethnicity and CMV serostatus was compiled. Genome-wide SNP genotypes for about 65% of the roughly 670 donors were used in a later genetic analysis, which treated that subset as a discovery cohort. All discovery cohort repertoires had been generated on a single sequencing platform. Class I and class II HLA loci were covered by the typing at four-digit resolution. Typing coverage varied by locus: roughly 620-640 donors for A, B, C, DRB1 and DQB1; some 520 for DQA1; more than 600 for DPA1; approximately 450 for DPB1. Because of strong linkage in the cohort, 4 to 6 DR-DQ haplotypes were treated as single units for association and clustering. Among 398 genotyped donors of the cohort, an average of about 240,000 unique TCR beta nucleotide sequences were sequenced per donor, roughly 20% of them non-productive. General findings and caveats noted by the study authors: Roughly uniform sequencing depth across donors was assumed in presence/absence analyses, although this assumption may not hold. Because counts were too low, around 17 rarely observed V segments, including chromosome 9 orphons, were left out of the earlier analysis of 587 of the donors. In a later analysis, HLA-associated TCR beta chains showed more clonal expansion and lower generation probabilities than non-associated chains that were equally common. Some IMGT-functional V segments, including TRBV6-2 and TRBV6-3, could not be distinguished by the 87-base-pair reads and were therefore excluded. V-gene and J-gene trimming of TCR beta chains was associated with a missense DCLRE1C variant in a later genetic analysis, and the association was replicated in an independent cohort. In a later genetic analysis, fewer N-insertions in productive TCRs were reported among donors in an Asian-associated ancestry cluster than the roughly 700-donor mean. When HLA alleles, especially DR and DQ, strongly co-occurred, attributing TCR associations to individual alleles was difficult. Only TCR beta chains were sequenced in this cohort, and the absence of alpha or paired-chain data limited detectable features. Broadly in line with IMGT annotations, most TCR beta V segments showed up in productive rearrangements about 87% or about 30% of the time in an earlier analysis of under 700 of the donors. In the study, around 150 TCR beta chains were listed as associated with cytomegalovirus. According to a later analysis, parvovirus B19, influenza, CMV and Epstein-Barr virus appeared linked to several top co-occurrence clusters. While some public TCRs were present in many individuals, most TCR sequences turned up only very rarely across donors. Because some donors lacked HLA typing at each locus, the association tests relied only on the typed subset. Most CMV-associated TCR beta chains appeared to be HLA-restricted in a later analysis, and the HLA associations seemed to be driven largely by CMV exposure. Correlated functional status among segregating V segments might reflect linkage disequilibrium, but an unknown experimental factor could not be ruled out. According to the authors, the approach could potentially be generalized to other disease states and immunological phenotypes. A cluster of highly shared sequence variants was judged likely to be a technical artifact of the sequencing pipeline. A further reported finding was that TCR beta sequences accurately predicted the HLA-A and HLA-B alleles for most subjects in the first cohort. In vitro tests confirmed that a few of the cytomegalovirus-associated TCR beta chains recognize cytomegalovirus antigens. Immune exposure information for the cohort was limited to CMV serostatus. According to a later analysis, TCR association rates differed among HLA loci, with DRB1 alleles showing the most associated TCRs and HLA-C alleles showing the fewest. Cytomegalovirus status was reported to be diagnosed by the classifier with high specificity and sensitivity in both the original and validation cohorts. In a later analysis, some 17,000 TCR beta sequences were associated with specific HLA alleles at a false discovery rate of 0.05.

The cohort comprised fewer than 700 healthy bone marrow donors. At the time of sampling, every cohort member was nominally healthy, though immune exposures that went unrecorded were likely present. The donor was CMV seronegative and was included in the group of over 300 seronegative cohort members. Every donor gave a peripheral blood sample, and the peripheral blood mononuclear cells from that sample were used for TCR beta sequencing. The Qiagen DNeasy Blood Extraction Kit was used to extract genomic DNA from the blood cell samples. The trim is 1 base for V and 3 bases for J, with a gap of 10 bases between the germline ends. Reading the germline V gene gives CDR1 SGHVS and CDR2 FNYEAQ. Including cysteine and phenylalanine, the CDR3 has 14 amino acids. The read is trimmed to its CDR3 DNA, 42 bases read in frame from base 1. The library relied on the immunoSEQ multiplex PCR assay. A mixture of 60 forward primers for TCR Vbeta segments and 13 reverse primers for TCR Jbeta segments was used in the multiplex PCR. The CDR3 region of rearranged TCR beta genes was amplified from genomic DNA with a multiplex PCR assay. The amplified TCR beta libraries were sequenced on the Illumina HiSeq System as 87-base-pair reads. In the source study's methods: A later analysis tallied around 87 million unique TCR beta chains across the approximately 670 repertoires, and about 12 million of those chains were shared by two or more donors. A nearest-neighbor algorithm error-corrected the raw reads and collapsed the reads into unique sequences, merging closely related sequences to remove PCR and sequencing errors. To assign V, D and J gene segments, CDR3 sequences were aligned to IMGT reference sequences. For a sequence to be retained, a match of at least six nucleotides to both a V gene segment and a J gene segment was required. A rearrangement was called productive if the CDR3 had no stop codons and remained in frame with V and J, and every other rearrangement was called non-productive. CDR3 was defined according to IMGT convention as the region running from the second conserved V-encoded cysteine to the conserved J-encoded phenylalanine. The earlier analysis of about 620 of the donors excluded sequences that lacked an unambiguous match to a single V gene segment. An earlier analysis of approximately 590 of the donors classified V segments as functional when productive rearrangements were above 56.7% and as segregating when the standard deviation between donors was above 5%. A statistical classification framework was built to diagnose cytomegalovirus status from the catalog of TCR beta chain sequences. A later analysis assigned V and J genes by comparing TCR nucleotide sequences with IMGT/GENE-DB human TR gene sequences. In a later analysis, CDR3 sequences and most-parsimonious VDJ recombination scenarios were assigned using the TCRdist pipeline. In a later analysis, each TCR beta chain was defined by its CDR3 amino acid sequence together with its V-gene family, and reads lacking a unique V-gene family were excluded. As a way to deal with suspected cross-contamination and a sequencing artifact, a later analysis dropped 450 to 700 nucleotide sequences that were highly shared and had low generation probability. A later analysis calculated a clonal expansion index for each public chain from normalized within-repertoire ranks of inferred template counts. Generation probabilities in a later analysis came from a VDJ recombination model fitted to out-of-frame rearrangements, and those results were checked against IGoR. Hypergeometric tests were used in a later analysis to score TCR-TCR, TCR-HLA and TCR-CMV co-occurrence, with a repertoire-size bias correction applied to the TCR pairs. In a later analysis, false discovery rates were estimated by permuting HLA or CMV assignments 20 times. In a later analysis, co-occurring TCRs were grouped using DBSCAN, and TCRdist sequence similarity was added for clustering within HLA-allele-positive subsets. Repertoires with fewer than 30,000 or more than 120,000 public chains, plus five repertoires with anomalous nucleotide sharing, were excluded from co-occurrence clustering. TCRdb stores this immuneACCESS table with in-frame sequences only. Part of the clones is absent; in the studies checked, under half of the shortfall reflects unresolved V genes, and no reason is known for the rest. D and trimming were read from the DNA, whereas the V and J calls and clone size are those reported in that table. The table for this sample lists 150,000 to 200,000 clones; approximately 80% of them were counted only once. The top ten clones comprise 1.5% to 2% of the sample.

As for this clone: What this receptor recognizes is not known. One base away there is no much larger clone; base qualities are not given.

The rearrangement combines TRBV7-6 with TRBJ2-7, and TRBD1 may be the D gene, going by 5 matching bases. Sequencing was carried out using PBMCs. This clonotype was obtained from a woman aged 25 to 39 in good health and CMV-seronegative. The nucleotide sequence reads TGTGCCAGCAGCTTAGAAAGGGGTTTCTACGAGCAGTACTTC. This encodes CASSLERGFYEQYF.